The sequence of this T cell receptor (beta chain) was determined in a study of CD8 T cells in Susac syndrome. Random-hexamer reverse transcription was applied to roughly 0.5 to 1 ug RNA. Amplification of TCR beta CDR3 spanned 54 Vbeta and 13 Jbeta via immunoSEQ multiplex PCR. TCRdb itself ran the immunoSEQ multiplex PCR reads through MiXCR, one entry per CDR3 protein. This table holds under 200,000 distinct CDR3 sequences, 90% to 95% found once. This clonotype has only one observation. There are 17 residues in the CDR3. Trimming removed 1 base at V and 3 bases at J, with 16 bases between. The study sequenced TCR beta in blood CD8+ and CD4+ T cells. As controls, healthy donors matched for age and sex were used. Through negative isolation, CD4+ and CD8+ T cells were obtained, while TEMRA cells were enriched using FACS.

The sample was CD4+ T cells from PBMCs. The chain combines TRBV23-1 with TRBJ2-1, with unresolved D. TRBV23-1 is labeled an ORF, and its function is uncertain. The TCR originated in a human donor in good health. The CDR3 region has the DNA TGCGCCAGCAGTCAATGCTGCCCCCGTGGGCGCTACAATGAGCAGTTCTTC. Encoded protein: CASSQCCPRGRYNEQFF.